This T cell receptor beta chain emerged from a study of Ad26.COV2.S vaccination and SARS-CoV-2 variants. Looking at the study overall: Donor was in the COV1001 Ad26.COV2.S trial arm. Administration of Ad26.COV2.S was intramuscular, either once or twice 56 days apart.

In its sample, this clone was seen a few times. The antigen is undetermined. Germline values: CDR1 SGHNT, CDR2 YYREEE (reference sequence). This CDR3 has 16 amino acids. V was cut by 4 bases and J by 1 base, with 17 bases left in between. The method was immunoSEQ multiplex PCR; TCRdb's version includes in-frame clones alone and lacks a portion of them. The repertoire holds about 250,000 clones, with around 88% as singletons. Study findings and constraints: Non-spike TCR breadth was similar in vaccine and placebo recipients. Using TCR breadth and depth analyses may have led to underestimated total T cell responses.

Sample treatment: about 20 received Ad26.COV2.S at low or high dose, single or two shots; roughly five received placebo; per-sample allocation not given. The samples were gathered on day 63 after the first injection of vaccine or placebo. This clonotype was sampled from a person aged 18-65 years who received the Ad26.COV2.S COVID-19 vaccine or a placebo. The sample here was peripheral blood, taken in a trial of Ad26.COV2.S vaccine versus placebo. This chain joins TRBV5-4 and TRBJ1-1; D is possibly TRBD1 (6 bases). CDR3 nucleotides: TGTGCCAGCAGCCTTCGCCGGGGGCAAAGGAACACTGAAGCTTTCTTT. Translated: CASSLRRGQRNTEAFF.